The present entry profiles one T cell receptor (beta chain) with its context. Using immunoSEQ multiplex PCR, the repertoire was profiled, and TCRdb retains in-frame clones only, with some absent. The sample has some 320,000 clones, around 87% seen once. These data belong to a study of shared clonotypes between healthy human individuals. About the study: A couple of women and three men aged 18 to 49 served as donors.

CD45RO+ cells joined CCR7-negative CD45RA+ TemRA cells to form CD8 memory. Per the germline V gene, CDR1 is SGDLS and CDR2 is YYNGEE. This CDR3 has 15 amino acids. V was clipped by 0 bases and J by 2 bases; unmatched bases: 5. This chain uses TRBV9 with TRBJ2-7; 7 bases are a match to TRBD2. The clonotype originates from a man aged 18-30 years in good health. Sequenced sample: memory CD8+ T cells sorted from blood. Subset of the sample: CD45RO+ cells pooled with CCR7-negative TemRA cells. CDR3 residues: CASSVGPSGPYEQYF. The CDR3 DNA reads as TGTGCCAGCAGCGTAGGGCCTAGCGGACCCTACGAGCAGTACTTC.